The T cell receptor (beta chain) described here comes from a study of T cell responses to AZD1222 COVID-19 vaccine. Study-wide results and limits: AZD1222 recipients seropositive at baseline numbered only 6 or 7.

With regard to this clone: Its antigen is still unknown.

The germline V and J ends were trimmed by 7 bases and 4 bases, with 20 bases remaining between them. This CDR3 is built from 16 residues. Germline V CDR1 and CDR2: SGHAT, FQNNGV. Profiled with immunoSEQ multiplex PCR; TCRdb holds only in-frame clones, not every one. The sample shows approximately 140,000 clones, around 83% of them seen only once. The receptor was isolated from an adult in good health. V gene TRBV11-2 combines with J gene TRBJ1-3, with D perhaps TRBD1 (6 bases). This material consisted of peripheral blood, taken on day 0 of MenACWY control vaccination. The chain's CDR3 is CASTPLATGIGNTIYF. The CDR3 DNA is TGTGCCAGCACCCCCCTAGCAACAGGGATCGGAAACACCATATATTTT.